This T cell receptor beta chain was retrieved from a study of T cell repertoires in aging, cancer and after chemotherapy. Study conclusions and caveats: Age-matched healthy donors had significantly more diverse, less clonal blood TCR repertoires than untreated cancer patients. In cancer patients, declining TCR diversity with age involved lost richness and lost evenness.

Multiplex touch-down PCR with TRB-A/B primers amplified rearranged V-D-J TRB sequences. TCRdb re-called the multiplex PCR reads with MiXCR, one entry per CDR3 protein. Of about 6,200 distinct CDR3 sequences in the sample, about 26% were seen once. By share, this clonotype counts as medium-sized. The antigen remains undetermined. The CDR3 is made up of 16 amino acids. Germline V gene lookup returns CDR1 SGHTA and CDR2 FQGTGA. V dropped 4 bases and J dropped 7; count of bases not matched to a gene: 7. Peripheral blood genomic DNA, not sorted cells or RNA, was the template. The chain has TRBV7-3 and TRBJ2-1, with 13 nucleotides matching TRBD2. This clonotype was obtained from a human donor in good health. The sequenced sample was blood. This chain's CDR3 is CASSSTSGGVGNEQFF. CDR3 nucleotides: TGTGCCAGCAGCTCTACTAGCGGGGGGGTGGGAAATGAGCAGTTCTTC.